This T cell receptor beta chain is drawn from a study of shared clonotypes between healthy human individuals. Study-level findings and limits: Tissue TCR repertoires likely differ from these blood-only repertoires.

Only one count was recorded for this clone. The antigen is unknown. Study processing details: Filtering differed because ImmunoSEQ produced junction-only sequences that carried no quality scores. Assay: immunoSEQ multiplex PCR; the TCRdb copy retains only in-frame clones and omits some. D and trimming come from the DNA, and the V and J calls and clone size come from that table. The top ten clones hold 0.61% of a sample with 900,000 to 1,200,000 clones, 75% to 80% of them seen once. The sequencing sample was made of memory CD4+ T cells from PBMCs. Subset: CD45RA-negative fraction. The sequence derives from a man younger than 35 in good health. Some clones in this sample may be carry-over from other donors' samples.

The chain's CDR3 is CASLPNSRREGPNEQFF. CDR3 in DNA: TGTGCCAGCCTCCCCAATTCACGGCGGGAGGGCCCAAATGAGCAGTTCTTC. This chain connects TRBV5-6 to TRBJ2-1, with 9 bases lining up with TRBD2. Germline CDR1 and CDR2: SGHDT and YYEEEE. With V trimmed by 7 bases and J by 7 bases, 18 bases remained unmatched. CDR3 length equals 17 residues. Full variable domain (remainder filled in from reference TRBV5-6 and TRBJ2-1): DAGVTQSPTHLIKTRGQQVTLRCSPKSGHDTVSWYQQALGQGPQFIFQYYEEEERQRGNFPDRFSGHQFPNYSSELNVNALLLGDSALYLCASLPNSRREGPNEQFFGPGTRLTVL.